This TCR beta chain is from a study of T-cell reconstitution after alpha-beta-depleted transplantation in children. Study-level findings and limits: Reportedly, roughly two months post-transplant, alpha-beta T cells arose from several hundred expanded graft clones. Hyperexpanded clones declined; after one year, newly produced T cells mostly supplied diversity. Some patients owed their high day-60 TCRbeta diversity to surviving recipient T cells and thymic progenitors.

Preparation of the TCRbeta library was carried out with unique molecular identifiers. TCRdb independently ran MiXCR on the PCR reads; one entry per CDR3 protein. The table includes approximately 350,000 distinct CDR3 sequences, around 15% detected once. CDR1 and CDR2 from the germline V gene are SEHNR and FQNEAQ (reference sequence). Trimming took off 4 bases at V and 0 bases at J, with 13 bases between the two ends. The CDR3 is 16 residues long. Points on this clonotype: What it recognizes is unknown. The CDR3 carries no conserved terminal phenylalanine or tryptophan, so it likely arises from a read error.

The sequenced sample was PBMCs, mostly from graft donor cells, obtained 360 days after TCRalphabeta/CD19-depleted stem cell transplant. The chain combines TRBV7-9 with TRBJ1-3, with D possibly matching TRBD1 (5 bases). The sequence was collected from a male patient between 2 and 10 years old who had a stem cell transplant for acute lymphoblastic leukemia, so the T cells may come from the graft donor. The CDR3: CASSSGRLISGNTIYY. The CDR3 DNA follows: TGTGCCAGCAGCTCGGGACGGCTGATCTCTGGAAACACCATATATTAT.